The T cell receptor (beta chain) under discussion was sequenced for a study of OX40 agonist ivuxolimab in advanced cancers. Whole-study context: All patients had ivuxolimab intravenously every 2 weeks at 0.01 to 10 mg/kg.

This clone was detected only once. CDR3 length equals 15 residues. The V gene's germline CDR1 is SGHTA and CDR2 FQGNSA. V was cut by 5 bases and J by 1 base, with 14 bases left in between. The table came from immunoSEQ multiplex PCR; TCRdb's copy has only in-frame clones and leaves some out. The profile shows roughly 80,000 clones, 86% of them singletons. The TCR sequence derives from an adult with an advanced solid tumor such as melanoma, head and neck, liver or kidney cancer. This sample comprised CD4+ or CD8+ T cells sorted from blood, obtained in a trial of the OX40 agonist ivuxolimab. The chain employs TRBV7-2 and TRBJ1-1; D perhaps matches TRBD1 (6 bases). CDR3 DNA sequence: TGTGCCAGCAGCCTAACCCGGACAGCGAACACTGAAGCTTTCTTT. It is translated as CASSLTRTANTEAFF.